The clone carrying this TCR beta chain has only a few counts. The data were obtained in a study of human T cells and chemical hapten exposure. MiXCR, applied by TCRdb to the RACE reads, yields one record per CDR3 protein. The sample lists roughly 100,000 distinct CDR3 sequences; less than 45% were seen once. The time point is: patch test 3, about 24 weeks after DPC sensitization. The sample's treatment: therapeutic diphenylcyclopropenone sensitization with weekly scalp DPC. Per the germline V gene, CDR1 is DFQATT and CDR2 is SNEGSKA (reference sequence). The CDR3 totals 14 residues. Trimming removed 3 bases from V and 3 bases from J; junction bases left unmatched: 5.

V usage is TRBV20-1 and J usage is TRBJ2-5; 9 positions match TRBD2. The TCR comes from a man in his forties with alopecia areata. Some clones in this sample may be carry-over from other donors' samples. Material: whole blood, obtained in connection with sensitization to the hapten diphenylcyclopropenone (DPC). The CDR3 loop reads CSASDSGREETQYF. The CDR3 region has the DNA TGCAGTGCTAGTGATAGCGGGAGAGAAGAGACCCAGTACTTC.